These 27 T cell receptor beta chains originate from one sample sequenced in a study of early T cells in non-severe SARS-CoV-2 infection. TCRdb analysed the 5' RACE reads with MiXCR anew, one entry per CDR3 protein. Counted here are around 33,000 distinct CDR3 sequences, approximately 6% occurring once; the ten biggest clones make up 7.6%. Sequences were obtained from whole blood. The receptors come from an adult who was a healthcare worker with PCR-confirmed SARS-CoV-2 infection or an uninfected control (not recorded which).

This clonotype came up many times. The CDR3 region is CAISEADRGYGYTF. CDR3 bases: TGTGCCATCAGTGAGGCCGACAGAGGCTATGGCTACACCTTC. The rearrangement links TRBV10-3 to TRBJ1-2, with a possible D match to TRBD1 (5 bases). The V end lost 2 bases, the J end lost 4 bases, and 11 bases lay between the germline ends. The length of the CDR3 is 14 residues. CDR1 ENHRY and CDR2 SYGVKD come from the germline V gene.

This clonotype was counted many times. The chain carries TRBV6-5 and TRBJ2-1; TRBD2 is a possible D gene (6 bases). The germline V gene encodes CDR1 MNHEY and CDR2 SVGAGI. Trimming pared 8 bases from V and 6 bases from J, leaving 11 bases between. The CDR3 has 12 amino acids. CDR3 region: CASAGIGNEQFF. CDR3 sequence (DNA): TGTGCCAGCGCGGGGATTGGCAATGAGCAGTTCTTC.

In its sample, this clonotype was seen many times. The chain recombines TRBV9 with TRBJ1-1, with a weak D call TRBD1 (5 bases). V lost 4 bases, J lost 6 bases, and 19 bases lay in between. The CDR3 is made up of 15 amino acids. Germline V gene sequence: CDR1 SGDLS, CDR2 YYNGEE. CDR3 coding DNA: TGTGCCAGCAGCCCTCAGCTTCATACAGGTGCTGAAGCTTTCTTT. It codes for CASSPQLHTGAEAFF.

Many counts were recorded for this clonotype. Written as DNA, the CDR3 is TGCAGTGCCCGCCCTAGCGGGAGGGGTGAGACCCAGTACTTC. This gives the protein CSARPSGRGETQYF. The chain uses TRBV20-1 and TRBJ2-5, with 12 bases matching TRBD2. The germline V gene encodes CDR1 DFQATT and CDR2 SNEGSKA (reference sequence). This CDR3 has 14 residues. V was pared by 6 bases and J by 5 bases, with 7 bases of the junction left unmatched.

This clonotype was counted ten times or more. The rearrangement uses TRBV28 and TRBJ1-5; D remains ambiguous. Looked up from germline, CDR1 is MDHEN and CDR2 is SYDVKM. CDR3 length: 13 residues. Trimming pared 6 bases from V and 4 bases from J, leaving 10 bases between. CDR3 DNA: TGTGCCAGCAGGAACGGAGGGAATCAGCCCCAGCATTTT. Translating it yields CASRNGGNQPQHF. Together with reference TRBV28 and TRBJ1-5, the CDR3 gives the full variable domain: DVKVTQSSRYLVKRTGEKVFLECVQDMDHENMFWYRQDPGLGLRLIYFSYDVKMKEKGDIPEGYSVSREKKERFSLILESASTNQTSMYLCASRNGGNQPQHFGDGTRLSIL.

This clonotype was seen many times. The CDR3 sequence is CAISEGSKYGYTF. CDR3 DNA: TGTGCCATCAGTGAGGGGTCCAAGTATGGCTACACCTTC. This sequence joins TRBV10-3 and TRBJ1-2; unclear D gene. The germline gives CDR1 ENHRY, CDR2 SYGVKD. V lost 2 bases to trimming and J lost 5 bases, with 9 bases between them. The CDR3 is made up of 13 amino acids.

This clonotype was picked up many times. The gene calls are TRBV6-6 and TRBJ2-7, with TRBD1 matching over 9 bases. CDR1 MNHNY and CDR2 SVGAGI come from the germline V gene (reference sequence). V trimming: 0 bases; J trimming: 5 bases; junction bases outside the gene matches: 17. The length of the CDR3 is 19 residues. The CDR3 here is CASSYSFVSGDRVNHEQYF. As DNA, the CDR3 is TGTGCCAGCAGTTACTCGTTTGTGTCAGGGGACAGGGTGAACCACGAGCAGTACTTC.

The chain combines TRBV6-4 with TRBJ2-3, with D unresolved. V was shortened by 6 bases and J by 2 bases, with 12 bases between the two germline ends. The CDR3 runs 14 residues. Germline CDR1 reads MRHNA; CDR2 reads SNTAGT. For the CDR3, the DNA is TGTGCCAGCAGGACCACCGACTCCACAGATACGCAGTATTTT. Amino acid sequence: CASRTTDSTDTQYF.

The V and J genes are TRBV4-1 and TRBJ2-7; possibly TRBD1 for D (5 bases). V gave up 4 bases and J gave up 0 bases, with 16 bases separating them. CDR1 MGHRA and CDR2 YSYEKL come from the germline V gene. The length of the CDR3 is 16 residues. Here the CDR3 reads CASSRGEQGSSYEQYF. CDR3 nucleotide sequence: TGCGCCAGCAGCCGAGGAGAGCAGGGAAGCTCCTACGAGCAGTACTTC.

The table lists this clonotype with many counts. V and J are TRBV7-2 and TRBJ2-1; 7 bases line up with TRBD1. V shed 5 bases, J shed 2 bases, and the junction held 6 bases outside the gene matches. Germline V lookup: CDR1 SGHTA, CDR2 FQGNSA. The CDR3 covers 15 residues. Here the CDR3 DNA reads TGTGCCAGCAGCCAGGGACAGAGCCCCTACAATGAGCAGTTCTTC. It is translated as CASSQGQSPYNEQFF.

This clonotype showed up many times. The chain combines TRBV29-1 with TRBJ2-7; D gene uncertain. V lost 5 bases and J lost 0, with 5 bases in between. CDR3 length equals 11 residues. In germline, CDR1 is SQVTM, CDR2 ANQGSEA. CDR3 nucleotide sequence: TGCAGCGTTTACATCTCCTACGAGCAGTACTTC. Its translation is CSVYISYEQYF.

The V gene is TRBV20-1, the J gene TRBJ1-2; D is uncertain. The CDR3 length is 13 residues. Between the trimmed V and J ends, which lost 3 bases and 5 bases, there was a span of 13 bases. Germline-derived CDR1 and CDR2 are DFQATT and SNEGSKA (reference sequence). In DNA form, the CDR3 reads TGCAGTGCTAGTAGGGATGGAGGATATGGCTACACCTTC. Protein: CSASRDGGYGYTF.

This clonotype was found many times. The gene calls are TRBV12-3 or TRBV12-4 and TRBJ1-3; 9 bases agree with TRBD1. This CDR3 contains 13 residues. J was trimmed by 6 bases and V by 6 bases; bases with no gene match: 3. The CDR3 loop is CASRDRGENTIYF. CDR3 nucleotide sequence: TGTGCCAGCAGGGACAGGGGCGAAAACACCATATATTTT.

This clonotype was recorded many times. In nucleotides, the CDR3 is TGTGCCAGCAGCCTTAGCGGGGGCCGCTACAATGAGCAGTTCTTC. Translation gives CASSLSGGRYNEQFF. J is TRBJ2-1 and V is TRBV3-1; 9 nucleotides agree with TRBD2. Germline V lookup: CDR1 LGHDT, CDR2 YNNKEL (reference sequence). The CDR3 has 15 amino acids. V trimming: 4 bases; J trimming: 3 bases; junction bases outside the gene matches: 4.

This clonotype has at least ten counts. V usage is TRBV6-5 and J usage is TRBJ1-1, with a weak D call TRBD1 (6 bases). The germline gives CDR1 MNHEY, CDR2 SVGAGI. This CDR3 contains 15 residues. The V end lost 6 bases, the J end lost 0 bases, and 14 bases lay between the germline ends. The DNA of the CDR3 is TGTGCCAGCAGCCTGCTCAGGGGAATGAACACTGAAGCTTTCTTT. Translation: CASSLLRGMNTEAFF.

Many counts were recorded for this clonotype. CDR3 loop: CASNGRPTYEQYF. The CDR3 DNA reads as TGTGCCAGCAATGGCAGGCCCACCTACGAGCAGTACTTC. The genes are TRBV25-1 and TRBJ2-7; D is ambiguous. The ends were cut back, 7 bases at V and 2 bases at J, with 12 bases in the middle. Germline CDR1 and CDR2: MGHDK and SYGVNS. The CDR3 has 13 residues.

This clonotype was found many times. The V and J genes are TRBV7-2 and TRBJ2-2; maybe TRBD1 (5 bases). The V gene lost 5 bases and the J gene lost 0 bases, with 10 bases spanning the gap. CDR3 length equals 15 residues. Germline CDR1 reads SGHTA; CDR2 reads FQGNSA. The CDR3 loop reads CASSRTTANTGELFF. The CDR3 bases are TGTGCCAGCAGCCGTACGACAGCGAACACCGGGGAGCTGTTTTTT.

This clonotype was observed at least ten times. The rearrangement uses TRBV24-1 and TRBJ2-1; D possibly matches TRBD1 or TRBD2 (6 bases each). Germline CDR1 and CDR2: KGHDR and SFDVKD. The CDR3 is made up of 16 amino acids. The ends were cut back, 3 bases at V and 10 bases at J, with 21 bases in the middle. The CDR3 nucleotides read TGTGCCACCAGTGATCCCATGGGAGGCTCCCAGGGGGAGCAGTTCTTC. Translated: CATSDPMGGSQGEQFF.

This clonotype showed up many times. CDR3 sequence: CASSGLRNGSPLHF. The CDR3 DNA sequence: TGTGCCAGTAGTGGTCTCAGGAACGGCTCACCCCTCCACTTT. This rearrangement joins TRBV19 to TRBJ1-6; D is unclear. The CDR3 has 14 residues. Germline values: CDR1 LNHDA, CDR2 SQIVND (reference sequence). V was pared by 5 bases and J by 10 bases, with 15 bases between.

This clonotype was counted between two and nine times. The CDR3 DNA reads TGCGCCAGCAGCCTCAATACGGGGTCCGGAAACACCATATATTTT. This sequence encodes CASSLNTGSGNTIYF. The chain uses TRBV5-1 and TRBJ1-3; no firm D call. This CDR3 contains 15 residues. V shed 4 bases and J shed 4 bases, with 15 bases lying between them. Germline CDR1 SGHRS, CDR2 YFSETQ.

This clonotype was counted ten times or more. The rearrangement joins TRBV29-1 to TRBJ1-1; D possibly corresponds to TRBD1 (5 bases). Germline assignment: CDR1 SQVTM and CDR2 ANQGSEA. The CDR3 runs to 12 residues. V was trimmed by 3 bases and J by 4 bases, leaving 9 bases between them. This CDR3 is CSVDRAGTEAFF. The CDR3, as DNA: TGCAGCGTTGACAGGGCCGGCACTGAAGCTTTCTTT.

A note on this clonotype: This may arise from a read error, as a much more abundant clone is one base away. The J gene is TRBJ1-5, the V gene TRBV6-6; D might be TRBD1 (5 bases). Germline V CDR1 and CDR2: MNHNY, SVGAGI (reference sequence). CDR3 length: 14 residues. Trimming stripped 6 bases from V and 7 bases from J, with 16 bases between. The CDR3 is CASRYWGKIQPQHF. The CDR3 DNA follows: TGTGCCAGCAGATATTGGGGGAAAATACAGCCCCAGCATTTT.

The table lists this clonotype with many counts. The CDR3 region is CAWSPGASGEVGQFF. The CDR3 DNA is TGTGCCTGGAGCCCCGGGGCTTCCGGGGAGGTAGGGCAGTTCTTC. This chain connects TRBV30 to TRBJ2-1; maybe TRBD2 (6 bases). Germline V lookup: CDR1 GTSNPN, CDR2 SVGIG (reference sequence). V lost 3 bases and J lost 12, with 24 bases in between. The CDR3 sequence is 15 residues long.

This clonotype was seen at least ten times. The chain is built from TRBV7-6 and TRBJ1-2; TRBD1 agrees at 8 bases. CDR3 length: 15 residues. The germline gives CDR1 SGHVS, CDR2 FNYEAQ. J gave up 6 bases and V 2 bases, and 8 bases lay outside the gene matches. CDR3 DNA: TGTGCCAGCAGCTTAAGCGGCGCAGGGGGCGATGGCTACACCTTC. Protein: CASSLSGAGGDGYTF.

This sequence joins TRBV30 and TRBJ2-4; D gene ambiguous. The CDR3 is made up of 12 amino acids. Germline CDR1 is GTSNPN and CDR2 is SVGIG (reference sequence). V was pared by 5 bases and J by 7 bases, with 12 bases between. This CDR3 is CAWLVGPNIQYF. Here the CDR3 DNA reads TGTGCCTGGCTAGTCGGACCCAACATTCAGTACTTC.

This clonotype has ten or more counts. The chain's CDR3 is CASLRTSGRADTQYF. In DNA form, the CDR3 reads TGTGCCAGCCTTAGGACTAGCGGGAGGGCAGATACGCAGTATTTT. This chain connects TRBV6-1 to TRBJ2-3, with 15 nucleotides matching TRBD2. Germline loops: CDR1 MNHNS, CDR2 SASEGT. This CDR3 spans 15 amino acids. V dropped 8 bases and J dropped 4; count of bases not matched to a gene: 4.

J is TRBJ2-1 and V is TRBV11-1; D gene unclear. The germline CDR1 and CDR2 sequences are SGHAT and FQDESV (reference sequence). Trimming took off 0 bases at V and 5 bases at J, with 14 bases between the two ends. There are 16 residues in the CDR3. The CDR3 here is CASSLAQSRYNNEQFF. The CDR3 coding sequence is TGTGCCAGCAGCTTAGCCCAGAGTAGATATAACAATGAGCAGTTCTTC.